The 4 T cell receptor beta chains below come from one sample, sequenced in a study of T cell changes during pregnancy in multiple sclerosis. Produced via immunoSEQ multiplex PCR; TCRdb's table is partial and in-frame only. The sample holds over 30,000 clones, around 91% seen once. The starting material was CD4+ T cells from peripheral blood mononuclear cells, obtained in the second trimester of pregnancy. These receptor sequences come from a female donor in good health, enrolled as a control in a pregnancy study.

The rearrangement joins TRBV5-5 to TRBJ1-2; 8 nucleotides align to TRBD1. Per the germline V gene, CDR1 is SGHKS and CDR2 is YYEKEE (reference sequence). Trimming took 2 bases from V and 3 from J; bases not matched to a gene: 6. The CDR3 has 15 residues. DNA for the CDR3: TGTGCCAGCAGCTTTTCTGGACAGGGAGACTATGGCTACACCTTC. Amino acid sequence: CASSFSGQGDYGYTF.

The chain links TRBV13 to TRBJ1-2; TRBD1 is a possible D gene (6 bases). The CDR3 runs 15 residues. Trimming removed 5 bases from V and 4 bases from J, with 17 bases in between. The germline gives CDR1 PRHDT, CDR2 FYEKMQ (reference sequence). Here the CDR3 reads CASSRRGQNFYGYTF. The CDR3 DNA is TGTGCCAGCAGCCGCAGGGGTCAAAACTTCTATGGCTACACCTTC.

The chain recombines TRBV4-3 with TRBJ2-3; TRBD1 agrees at 7 bases. CDR3 size: 15 residues. V dropped 4 bases and J dropped 6; count of bases not matched to a gene: 10. CDR1 is LGHNA, CDR2 YSLEER, per germline. CDR3 bases: TGCGCCAGCAGCCGACGGGACAGATCGGGGGATACGCAGTATTTT. It yields the protein CASSRRDRSGDTQYF.

The V gene is TRBV27, the J gene TRBJ1-1, with TRBD1 matching 7 bases. The CDR3 has 17 residues. With V trimmed by 2 bases and J by 4 bases, 13 bases remained unmatched. From germline, CDR1 is MNHEY and CDR2 SMNVEV (reference sequence). This CDR3 reads CASSLPPLRGGFTEAFF. In DNA, the CDR3 is TGTGCCAGCAGTTTACCCCCTTTGAGAGGGGGCTTCACTGAAGCTTTCTTT.